The clone carrying this T cell receptor beta chain was picked up a small number of times. The antigen is undetermined. Gene labels here are mouse ones. Sequencing ends 4 residues short of the CDR3 end; the germline J gene provides the rest. This entry belongs to a study of CD8+ T cells in alopecia areata. Across the study: Skin from roughly 6-12-month-old C3H/HeJ graft donors with spontaneous alopecia went to roughly 7-10-week-old female C3H/HeJ mice.

General study results and limits: It was less clear whether patients shared TCRs than it was in mice, possibly because of HLA. For lesional scalp, especially alopecia totalis/universalis, clonality was higher than in normal scalp. Scalp samples also contribute reads from the resident alphabeta T cells found in normal skin.

CDR3 length: 16 residues. CDR1 is NNHDY and CDR2 is SYVADS in the germline V gene. Trimming at V came to 1 base and at J to 3 bases, leaving 9 bases not matched to a gene. Sequencing templates came from extracted RNA that was reverse transcribed into cDNA. Assay: immunoSEQ multiplex PCR; the TCRdb copy retains only in-frame clones and omits some. The sample contains over 100,000 clones, none of them singletons. The sample was lesional skin. The chain uses TRBV13-3 and TRBJ1-2; TRBD1 matches 7 bases. This TCR was sampled from a C3H/HeJ mouse with alopecia areata. For this mouse line, the MHC haplotype is H2-k. This chain's CDR3 is CASSDPSTGMDSDYTF. The covered CDR3 bases are TGTGCCAGCAGTGATCCTTCGACAGGGATGGACTCC.